This TCR beta chain was profiled in a study of OX40 agonist ivuxolimab in advanced cancers. Study-wide points: The study found that CD8+ T cells averaged more expanded clones than CD4+.

The CDR3 runs to 15 residues. Germline values: CDR1 SNHLY, CDR2 FYNNEI. Between the trimmed V and J ends, which lost 7 bases and 5 bases, there was a span of 18 bases. Clones were sequenced by immunoSEQ multiplex PCR, and TCRdb holds only the in-frame ones, with some missing. The sample carries approximately 94,000 clones, 85% to 95% recorded once. Turning to this clone: No antigen is known for it.

The chain uses TRBV2 and TRBJ2-1, with no clear D. The sample here was CD4+ or CD8+ T cells sorted from blood, taken in a trial of the OX40 agonist ivuxolimab. The receptor was derived from an adult with an advanced solid tumor such as melanoma, head and neck, liver or kidney cancer. CDR3 bases: TGTGCCAGCAAAGTGCAAGGACCGTTAAACAATGAGCAGTTCTTC. Protein: CASKVQGPLNNEQFF.